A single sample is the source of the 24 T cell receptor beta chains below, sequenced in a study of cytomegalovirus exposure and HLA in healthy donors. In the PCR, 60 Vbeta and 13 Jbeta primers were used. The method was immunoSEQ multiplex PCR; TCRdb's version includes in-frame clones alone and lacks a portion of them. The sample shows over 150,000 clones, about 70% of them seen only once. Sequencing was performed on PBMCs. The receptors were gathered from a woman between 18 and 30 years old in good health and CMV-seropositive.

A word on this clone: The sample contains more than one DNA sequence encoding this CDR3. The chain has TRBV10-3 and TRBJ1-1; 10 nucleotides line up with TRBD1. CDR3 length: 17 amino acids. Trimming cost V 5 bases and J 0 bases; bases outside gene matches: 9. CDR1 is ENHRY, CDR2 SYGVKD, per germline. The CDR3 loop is CAISFRDRGLMNTEAFF. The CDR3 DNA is TGTGCCATCAGTTTCCGGGACAGGGGTTTAATGAACACTGAAGCTTTCTTT.

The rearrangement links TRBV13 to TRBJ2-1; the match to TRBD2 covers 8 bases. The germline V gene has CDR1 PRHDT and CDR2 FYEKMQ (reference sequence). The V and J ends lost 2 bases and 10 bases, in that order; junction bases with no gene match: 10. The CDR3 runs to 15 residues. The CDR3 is CASSLTSGRIREQFF. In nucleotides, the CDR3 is TGTGCCAGCAGCTTAACAAGCGGGAGAATACGGGAGCAGTTCTTC.

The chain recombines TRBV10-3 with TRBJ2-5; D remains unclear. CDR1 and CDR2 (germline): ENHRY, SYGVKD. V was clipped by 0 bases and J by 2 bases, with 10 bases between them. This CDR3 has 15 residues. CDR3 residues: CAISESEEKQETQYF. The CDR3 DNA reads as TGTGCCATCAGTGAGTCAGAGGAAAAGCAAGAGACCCAGTACTTC.

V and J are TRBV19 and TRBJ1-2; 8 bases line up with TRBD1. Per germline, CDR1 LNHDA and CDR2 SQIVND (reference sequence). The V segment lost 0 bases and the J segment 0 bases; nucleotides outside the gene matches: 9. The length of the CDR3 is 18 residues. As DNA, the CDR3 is TGTGCCAGTAGTATAGATTGGGCGACAGGGGAGGCTAACTATGGCTACACCTTC. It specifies CASSIDWATGEANYGYTF. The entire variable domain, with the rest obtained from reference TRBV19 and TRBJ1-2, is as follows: DGGITQSPKYLFRKEGQNVTLSCEQNLNHDAMYWYRQDPGQGLRLIYYSQIVNDFQKGDIAEGYSVSREKKESFPLTVTSAQKNPTAFYLCASSIDWATGEANYGYTFGSGTRLTVV.

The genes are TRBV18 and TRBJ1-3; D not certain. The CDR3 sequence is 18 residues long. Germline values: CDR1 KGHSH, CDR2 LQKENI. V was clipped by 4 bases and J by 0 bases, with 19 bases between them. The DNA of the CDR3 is TGTGCCAGCTCACTCACCGGGGTCTCGGCTGGCTCTGGAAACACCATATATTTT. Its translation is CASSLTGVSAGSGNTIYF.

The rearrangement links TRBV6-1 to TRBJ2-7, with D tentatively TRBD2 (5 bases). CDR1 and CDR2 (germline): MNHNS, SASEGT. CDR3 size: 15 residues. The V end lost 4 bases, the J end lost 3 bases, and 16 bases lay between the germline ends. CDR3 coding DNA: TGTGCCAGCAGTGCGCCCCGGGAACAATACTACGAGCAGTACTTC. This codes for CASSAPREQYYEQYF.

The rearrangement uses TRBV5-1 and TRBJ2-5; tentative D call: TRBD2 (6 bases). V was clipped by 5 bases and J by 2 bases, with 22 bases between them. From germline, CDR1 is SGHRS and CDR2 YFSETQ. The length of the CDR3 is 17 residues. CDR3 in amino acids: CASSSRVGGIHQETQYF. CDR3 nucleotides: TGCGCCAGCAGTTCTCGAGTCGGCGGGATACATCAAGAGACCCAGTACTTC.

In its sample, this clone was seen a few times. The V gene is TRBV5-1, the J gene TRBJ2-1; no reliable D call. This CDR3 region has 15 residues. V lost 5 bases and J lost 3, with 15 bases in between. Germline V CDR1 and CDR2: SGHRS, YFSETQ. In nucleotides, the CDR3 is TGCGCCAGCAGACGGTACCTCAACGACTACAATGAGCAGTTCTTC. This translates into CASRRYLNDYNEQFF.

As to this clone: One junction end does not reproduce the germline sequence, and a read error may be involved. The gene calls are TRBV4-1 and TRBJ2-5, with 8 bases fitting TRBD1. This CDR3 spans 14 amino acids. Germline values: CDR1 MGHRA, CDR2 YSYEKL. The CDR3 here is CASSQAPGQGPEDF. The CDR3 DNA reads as TGCGCCAGCAGCCAAGCCCCCGGACAGGGACCGGAAGACTTC.

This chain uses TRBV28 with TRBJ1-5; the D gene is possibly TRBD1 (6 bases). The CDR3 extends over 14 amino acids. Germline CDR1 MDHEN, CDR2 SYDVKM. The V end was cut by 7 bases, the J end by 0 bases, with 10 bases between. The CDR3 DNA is TGTGCCAGCATGGTGGGACATAGCAATCAGCCCCAGCATTTT. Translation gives CASMVGHSNQPQHF.

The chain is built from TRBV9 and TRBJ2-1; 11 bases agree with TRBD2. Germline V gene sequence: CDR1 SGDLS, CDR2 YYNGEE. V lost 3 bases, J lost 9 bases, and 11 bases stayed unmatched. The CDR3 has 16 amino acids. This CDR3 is CASSGLAGGAWGEQFF. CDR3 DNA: TGTGCCAGCAGCGGATTAGCGGGGGGGGCCTGGGGTGAGCAGTTCTTC.

CDR3 amino acids: CAWSEQHRDRYF. The DNA of the CDR3 is TGTGCCTGGAGCGAACAGCACAGGGATCGGTATTTT. The chain carries TRBV30 and TRBJ2-3; possible D gene TRBD1, 6 bases. V was shortened by 3 bases and J by 14 bases, with 18 bases between the two germline ends. Germline CDR1 reads GTSNPN; CDR2 reads SVGIG (reference sequence). CDR3 length: 12 residues.

The CDR3 spells CASSLLAGGSGANVLTF. CDR3 coding DNA: TGTGCCAGTAGTCTACTAGCGGGGGGCTCTGGGGCCAACGTCCTGACTTTC. The chain carries TRBV19 and TRBJ2-6, with 12 bases lining up with TRBD2. Germline CDR1 reads LNHDA; CDR2 reads SQIVND (reference sequence). The CDR3 contains 17 residues. Losses at the gene ends were 5 bases for V and 0 bases for J; bases not matched to a gene: 2.

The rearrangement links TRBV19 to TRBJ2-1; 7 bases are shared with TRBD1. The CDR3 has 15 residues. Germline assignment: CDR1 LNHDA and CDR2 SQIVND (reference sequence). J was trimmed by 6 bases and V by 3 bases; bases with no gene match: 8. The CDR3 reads CASSIDRAPSNEQFF. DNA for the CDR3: TGTGCCAGTAGTATCGACAGGGCACCAAGCAATGAGCAGTTCTTC.

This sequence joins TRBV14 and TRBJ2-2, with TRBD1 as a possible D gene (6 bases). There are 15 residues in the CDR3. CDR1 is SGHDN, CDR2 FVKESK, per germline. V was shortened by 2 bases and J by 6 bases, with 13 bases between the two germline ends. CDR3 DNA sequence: TGTGCCAGCAGCCAACAGTCAGGGGTCGCCGGGGAGCTGTTTTTT. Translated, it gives CASSQQSGVAGELFF.

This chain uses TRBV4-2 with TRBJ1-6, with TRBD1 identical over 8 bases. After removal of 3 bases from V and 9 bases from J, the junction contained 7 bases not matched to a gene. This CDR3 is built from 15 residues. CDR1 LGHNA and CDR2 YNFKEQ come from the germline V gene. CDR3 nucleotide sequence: TGTGCCAGCAGCCAGGAACCGGGACAGGCTTCACCCCTCCACTTT. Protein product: CASSQEPGQASPLHF.

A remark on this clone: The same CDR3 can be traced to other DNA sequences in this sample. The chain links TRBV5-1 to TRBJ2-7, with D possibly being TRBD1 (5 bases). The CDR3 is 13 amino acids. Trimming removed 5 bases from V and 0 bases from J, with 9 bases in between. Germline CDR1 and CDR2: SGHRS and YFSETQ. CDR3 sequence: CASSSDSSYEQYF. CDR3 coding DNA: TGCGCCAGCAGTTCAGACAGCTCCTACGAGCAGTACTTC.

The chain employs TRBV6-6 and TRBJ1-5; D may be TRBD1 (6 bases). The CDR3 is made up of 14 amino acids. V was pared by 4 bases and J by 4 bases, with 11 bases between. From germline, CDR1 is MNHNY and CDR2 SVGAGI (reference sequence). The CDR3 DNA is TGTGCCAGCAGTTTCGGACAGAGTAATCAGCCCCAGCATTTT. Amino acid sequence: CASSFGQSNQPQHF.

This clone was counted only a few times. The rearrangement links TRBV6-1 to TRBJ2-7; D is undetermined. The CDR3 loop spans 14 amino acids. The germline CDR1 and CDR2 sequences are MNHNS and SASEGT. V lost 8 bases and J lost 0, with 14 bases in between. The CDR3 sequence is CASCTASPSYEQYF. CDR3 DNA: TGTGCCAGCTGTACAGCCAGTCCCTCCTACGAGCAGTACTTC.

This CDR3 is CASSAYVGTGLGYGYTF. Written as DNA, the CDR3 is TGTGCCAGTAGTGCCTACGTTGGGACAGGATTGGGGTATGGCTACACCTTC. V and J are TRBV19 and TRBJ1-2, with 8 bases that match TRBD1. V lost 5 bases to trimming and J lost 5 bases; unmatched junction nucleotides: 16. The CDR3 has 17 residues. In germline, CDR1 is LNHDA, CDR2 SQIVND (reference sequence).

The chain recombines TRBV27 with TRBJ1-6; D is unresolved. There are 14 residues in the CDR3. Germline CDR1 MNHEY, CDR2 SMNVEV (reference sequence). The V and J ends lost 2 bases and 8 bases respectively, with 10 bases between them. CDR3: CASSLIPGYSPLHF. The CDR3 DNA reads TGTGCCAGCAGTTTAATCCCAGGATATTCACCCCTCCACTTT.

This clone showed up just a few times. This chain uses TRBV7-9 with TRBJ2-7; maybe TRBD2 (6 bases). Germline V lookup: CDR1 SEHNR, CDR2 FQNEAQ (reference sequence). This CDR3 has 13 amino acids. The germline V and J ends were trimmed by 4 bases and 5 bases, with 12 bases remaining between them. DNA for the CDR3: TGTGCCAGCAGCTCCCAAACGGGAGACGAGCAGTACTTC. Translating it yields CASSSQTGDEQYF.

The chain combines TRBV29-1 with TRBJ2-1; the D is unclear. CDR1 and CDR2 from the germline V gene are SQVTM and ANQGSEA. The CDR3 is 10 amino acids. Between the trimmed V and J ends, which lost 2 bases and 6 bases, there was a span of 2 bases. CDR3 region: CSVELNEQFF. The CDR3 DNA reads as TGCAGCGTTGAACTCAATGAGCAGTTCTTC.

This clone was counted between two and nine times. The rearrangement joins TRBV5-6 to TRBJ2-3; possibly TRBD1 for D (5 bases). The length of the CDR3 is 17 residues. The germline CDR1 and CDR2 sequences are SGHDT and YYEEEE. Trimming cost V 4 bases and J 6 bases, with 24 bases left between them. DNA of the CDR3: TGTGCCAGCAGCACCTTTCGGCAGGGCCAAACGGCGGATACGCAGTATTTT. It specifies CASSTFRQGQTADTQYF. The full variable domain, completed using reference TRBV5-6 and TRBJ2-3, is DAGVTQSPTHLIKTRGQQVTLRCSPKSGHDTVSWYQQALGQGPQFIFQYYEEEERQRGNFPDRFSGHQFPNYSSELNVNALLLGDSALYLCASSTFRQGQTADTQYFGPGTRLTVL.